Following are 23 T cell receptor beta chains from one sample sequenced in a study of blood T cell repertoires in COVID-19. TCRdb's copy holds only in-frame clones and misses some; the assay was immunoSEQ multiplex PCR. Among just under 90,000 clones listed, 88% were seen once. Sequenced: peripheral blood. These receptors were collected from an elderly woman with acute or convalescent COVID-19.

J is TRBJ1-2 and V is TRBV2, with 12 bases that match TRBD1. The CDR3 has 15 residues. Germline V gene data show CDR1 as SNHLY and CDR2 as FYNNEI. Trimming cost V 3 bases and J 7 bases; bases outside gene matches: 6. This chain's CDR3 is CASSDLGQGAGGYTF. The CDR3 DNA sequence: TGTGCCAGCAGTGACTTGGGACAGGGGGCGGGTGGCTACACCTTC.

The chain combines TRBV14 with TRBJ2-5, with D uncertain. V lost 3 bases, J lost 3 bases, and 11 bases lay in between. Germline assignment: CDR1 SGHDN and CDR2 FVKESK. This CDR3 has 14 residues. The chain's CDR3 is CASSHRYFKETQYF. CDR3 DNA sequence: TGTGCCAGCAGCCATCGATACTTTAAAGAGACCCAGTACTTC. The variable domain in full, with the rest retrieved from reference TRBV14 and TRBJ2-5, is EAGVTQFPSHSVIEKGQTVTLRCDPISGHDNLYWYRRVMGKEIKFLLHFVKESKQDESGMPNNRFLAERTGGTYSTLKVQPAELEDSGVYFCASSHRYFKETQYFGPGTRLLVL.

The rearrangement joins TRBV6-6 to TRBJ2-2, with D unresolved. V was pared by 4 bases and J by 5 bases, with 5 bases between. Per the germline V gene, CDR1 is MNHNY and CDR2 is SVGAGI (reference sequence). This CDR3 spans 12 amino acids. Here the CDR3 DNA reads TGTGCCAGCAGTTGGCGGACCGGGGAGCTGTTTTTT. As protein: CASSWRTGELFF.

The chain couples TRBV28 to TRBJ2-6; tentative D call: TRBD2 (5 bases). CDR3 size: 15 residues. Germline CDR1 reads MDHEN; CDR2 reads SYDVKM. The V end lost 5 bases, the J end lost 0 bases, and 8 bases lay between the germline ends. The DNA of the CDR3 is TGTGCCAGCAGTCTGAGGGTCTCTGGGGCCAACGTCCTGACTTTC. It specifies CASSLRVSGANVLTF.

This sequence joins TRBV6-5 and TRBJ1-6; the D gene is possibly TRBD1 (5 bases). Germline CDR1 and CDR2: MNHEY and SVGAGI. This CDR3 region has 15 residues. Trimming pared 1 base from V and 7 bases from J, leaving 11 bases between. This CDR3 reads CASSYFGTPNSPLHF. The CDR3 region has the DNA TGTGCCAGCAGTTACTTCGGGACTCCGAATTCACCCCTCCACTTT.

The chain links TRBV5-6 to TRBJ2-7, with D tentatively TRBD2 (5 bases). V gave up 4 bases and J gave up 3 bases, with 11 bases separating them. Germline V lookup: CDR1 SGHDT, CDR2 YYEEEE. There are 13 residues in the CDR3. The DNA of the CDR3 is TGTGCCAGCAGCCAGGACTTTTACTACGAGCAGTACTTC. This gives the protein CASSQDFYYEQYF.

The genes are TRBV5-6 and TRBJ2-3; TRBD1 is a possible D gene (6 bases). The CDR3 sequence is 15 residues long. In germline, CDR1 is SGHDT, CDR2 YYEEEE. Trimming stripped 2 bases from V and 3 bases from J, with 13 bases between. The CDR3 sequence is CASSLPGQGTDTQYF. The CDR3 nucleotides read TGTGCCAGCAGCTTACCGGGACAAGGGACAGATACGCAGTATTTT.

The chain couples TRBV6-1 to TRBJ1-4, with 9 positions matching TRBD1. Trimming took 3 bases from V and 10 from J; bases not matched to a gene: 9. This CDR3 is built from 15 residues. Germline assignment: CDR1 MNHNS and CDR2 SASEGT. The CDR3 protein is CASSDPPDRGGKLFF. The CDR3 coding sequence is TGTGCCAGCAGTGACCCCCCGGACAGGGGAGGAAAACTGTTTTTT.

In its sample, this clone was seen once. The chain recombines TRBV7-8 with TRBJ2-2; D possibly corresponds to TRBD1 (5 bases). The V end was cut by 1 base, the J end by 1 base, with 16 bases between. CDR1 and CDR2 from the germline V gene are SGHVS and FQNEAQ. This CDR3 has 18 amino acids. The CDR3 DNA is TGTGCCAGCAGCTTAGTTGCGCAGGGTGGCTTGAACACCGGGGAGCTGTTTTTT. It specifies CASSLVAQGGLNTGELFF.

This clone was seen a handful of times. This chain connects TRBV7-2 to TRBJ1-3; no clear D gene. CDR3 length: 16 residues. V was shortened by 1 base and J by 3 bases, with 13 bases between the two germline ends. Germline lookup yields CDR1 SGHTA and CDR2 FQGNSA. The CDR3 is CASSLVGAQFGNTIYF. The CDR3 DNA is TGTGCCAGCAGCTTAGTCGGCGCACAGTTTGGAAACACCATATATTTT.

V and J are TRBV19 and TRBJ2-4, with a weak D call TRBD2 (5 bases). The CDR3 has 17 amino acids. Deletions cut 6 bases from V and 0 bases from J, with 18 bases between. Germline V CDR1 and CDR2: LNHDA, SQIVND (reference sequence). The CDR3 DNA sequence: TGTGCCAGTAGCCGGTCGGGATTAGAGGCAGCCAAAAACATTCAGTACTTC. Translation: CASSRSGLEAAKNIQYF.

The chain couples TRBV18 to TRBJ2-1; the match to TRBD1 covers 7 bases. Germline V gives CDR1 KGHSH, CDR2 LQKENI. The CDR3 is 15 residues long. J was trimmed by 8 bases and V by 0 bases; bases with no gene match: 7. The CDR3: CASSPPRPTGHEQFF. The CDR3 nucleotides read TGTGCCAGCTCACCACCCAGGCCGACAGGGCATGAGCAGTTCTTC.

This clone was picked up a small number of times. The chain uses TRBV7-3 and TRBJ1-6; D is undetermined. CDR1 is SGHTA and CDR2 is FQGTGA in the germline V gene. The CDR3 loop spans 13 amino acids. The V end was cut by 2 bases, the J end by 8 bases, with 7 bases between. The CDR3 DNA sequence: TGTGCCAGCAGCTTAGACCGGGATTCACCCCTCCACTTT. Its protein is CASSLDRDSPLHF.

This clone came up once. CDR3 loop: CASSAVVMDEQYF. The CDR3 DNA is TGCGCCAGCTCCGCGGTCGTTATGGACGAGCAGTACTTC. The chain is built from TRBV5-1 and TRBJ2-7; D is unclear. Germline assignment: CDR1 SGHRS and CDR2 YFSETQ. V was cut by 7 bases and J by 5 bases, with 16 bases left in between. This CDR3 is 13 amino acids long.

This chain joins TRBV12-3 or TRBV12-4 and TRBJ1-2; unclear D gene. This CDR3 is built from 13 residues. V was shortened by 7 bases and J by 10 bases, with 19 bases between the two germline ends. The DNA of the CDR3 is TGTGCCAGCACTTCTAATAACCCTAGAGACTACACCTTC. As protein: CASTSNNPRDYTF.

The V and J genes are TRBV29-1 and TRBJ2-3, with a tentative D call TRBD1 (5 bases). Trimming took off 7 bases at V and 2 bases at J, with 10 bases between the two ends. In germline, CDR1 is SQVTM, CDR2 ANQGSEA. The CDR3 length is 12 residues. CDR3 nucleotides: TGCAGCGGTCAGACAGACACAGATACGCAGTATTTT. Amino acid sequence: CSGQTDTDTQYF.

The chain couples TRBV7-9 to TRBJ2-1, with D perhaps TRBD1 (5 bases). The V and J ends lost 3 bases and 4 bases respectively, with 13 bases between them. Germline assignment: CDR1 SEHNR and CDR2 FQNEAQ (reference sequence). The CDR3 length is 15 residues. DNA for the CDR3: TGTGCCAGCAGCTTTGGGGCCTCCCAATACAATGAGCAGTTCTTC. Amino acids: CASSFGASQYNEQFF.

V usage is TRBV9 and J usage is TRBJ1-1, with 7 bases identical to TRBD1. Germline loops: CDR1 SGDLS, CDR2 YYNGEE. This CDR3 has 13 amino acids. After removal of 3 bases from V and 4 bases from J, the junction contained 3 bases not matched to a gene. This chain's CDR3 is CASSERGLTEAFF. The CDR3 nucleotides read TGTGCCAGCAGCGAGAGGGGGCTCACTGAAGCTTTCTTT.

This rearrangement joins TRBV7-8 to TRBJ2-4; TRBD1 matches 7 bases. J was trimmed by 9 bases and V by 5 bases; bases with no gene match: 10. CDR1 is SGHVS, CDR2 FQNEAQ, per germline. The CDR3 extends over 14 amino acids. CDR3: CASSDRDPRGIQYF. The CDR3 nucleotides read TGTGCCAGCAGCGACAGGGACCCCAGGGGCATTCAGTACTTC.

The chain couples TRBV7-9 to TRBJ1-6, with 7 nucleotides matching TRBD1. This CDR3 is 15 amino acids long. CDR1 is SEHNR and CDR2 is FQNEAQ in the germline V gene (reference sequence). The V and J ends lost 1 base and 8 bases, in that order; junction bases with no gene match: 5. In DNA form, the CDR3 reads TGTGCCAGCAGCTTAGAAGGGGGCTCGGATTCACCCCTCCACTTT. It specifies CASSLEGGSDSPLHF.

The genes are TRBV6-5 and TRBJ1-1; 9 nucleotides line up with TRBD1. Germline lookup yields CDR1 MNHEY and CDR2 SVGAGI. With V trimmed by 4 bases and J by 9 bases, 6 bases remained unmatched. The length of the CDR3 is 13 residues. The CDR3 here is CASSLLQGAKAFF. The CDR3 DNA is TGTGCCAGCAGTTTATTACAGGGGGCGAAAGCTTTCTTT.

There are a few counts of this clone. The rearrangement joins TRBV30 to TRBJ1-6, with D maybe TRBD1 (5 bases). V lost 6 bases to trimming and J lost 3 bases, with 9 bases between them. The CDR3 loop spans 13 amino acids. The germline V gene has CDR1 GTSNPN and CDR2 SVGIG (reference sequence). CDR3 DNA sequence: TGTGCCTGCATACAGGTCTATAATTCACCCCTCCACTTT. Translation: CACIQVYNSPLHF. Combining the CDR3 with reference TRBV30 and TRBJ1-6 gives the whole variable domain SQTIHQWPATLVQPVGSPLSLECTVEGTSNPNLYWYRQAAGRGLQLLFYSVGIGQISSEVPQNLSASRPQDRQFILSSKKLLLSDSGFYLCACIQVYNSPLHFGNGTRLTVT.

V gene TRBV7-2 combines with J gene TRBJ1-3, with no clear D. V was cut by 4 bases and J by 0 bases, with 10 bases left in between. CDR1 and CDR2 from the germline V gene are SGHTA and FQGNSA. CDR3 length: 15 residues. The CDR3 DNA is TGTGCCAGCAGCTCTGTCTTTAGCTCTGGAAACACCATATATTTT. Encoded protein: CASSSVFSSGNTIYF.